Each of the 8 T cell receptor beta chains below was sequenced from the same sample in a study of T cell responses to AZD1222 COVID-19 vaccine. The assay was immunoSEQ multiplex PCR, and TCRdb's table has in-frame clones only and misses some. Counted here are 96,000 or so clones, under 90% occurring once; the ten biggest clones make up roughly 24%. The specimen was peripheral blood, collected on day 0 of AZD1222 vaccination. These receptors all stem from an adult in good health.

CDR3 bases: TGTGCCAGCAGCGTTCAGGGTGGGAATGAAAAACTGTTTTTT. Translation gives CASSVQGGNEKLFF. The gene calls are TRBV9 and TRBJ1-4, with D tentatively TRBD1 (5 bases). The CDR3 totals 14 residues. The germline V gene encodes CDR1 SGDLS and CDR2 YYNGEE. V was trimmed by 2 bases and J by 5 bases, leaving 10 bases between them.

This chain uses TRBV5-4 with TRBJ2-7; TRBD2 agrees at 7 bases. This CDR3 is built from 17 residues. Germline CDR1 SGHNT, CDR2 YYREEE (reference sequence). V lost 0 bases to trimming and J lost 2 bases; unmatched junction nucleotides: 11. The CDR3: CASSLGVAAGVAYEQYF. CDR3 nucleotides: TGTGCCAGCAGCTTGGGGGTCGCGGCGGGAGTAGCCTACGAGCAGTACTTC.

This rearrangement joins TRBV5-1 to TRBJ2-2; TRBD1 agrees at 8 bases. This CDR3 has 16 residues. Germline V lookup: CDR1 SGHRS, CDR2 YFSETQ. Losses at the gene ends were 4 bases for V and 7 bases for J; bases not matched to a gene: 12. CDR3 nucleotides: TGCGCCAGCAGCCCGGAGGGGACAGGATTTGGCGGGGAGCTGTTTTTT. As protein: CASSPEGTGFGGELFF.

This rearrangement joins TRBV5-4 to TRBJ1-1; TRBD1 might be the D (5 bases). Germline V gene lookup returns CDR1 SGHNT and CDR2 YYREEE (reference sequence). The V and J ends lost 0 bases and 1 base respectively, with 13 bases between them. The CDR3 contains 16 residues. For the CDR3, the DNA is TGTGCCAGCAGCTTGGCTGGGGGTGGTAGGAACACTGAAGCTTTCTTT. Amino acid sequence: CASSLAGGGRNTEAFF.

This clone was counted only a few times. This chain uses TRBV5-1 with TRBJ1-4; maybe TRBD1 (6 bases). The CDR3 sequence is 15 residues long. In germline, CDR1 is SGHRS, CDR2 YFSETQ. V was trimmed by 0 bases and J by 7 bases, leaving 13 bases between them. The chain's CDR3 is CASSLDRGGGEKLFF. The CDR3, as DNA: TGCGCCAGCAGCTTGGATCGGGGAGGGGGTGAAAAACTGTTTTTT.

CDR3 residues: CASSSTLGTEAFF. The CDR3 nucleotides read TGTGCCAGCAGTTCCACCTTGGGCACTGAAGCTTTCTTT. This chain joins TRBV28 and TRBJ1-1, with D unresolved. The V end was cut by 4 bases, the J end by 4 bases, with 10 bases between. Germline-derived CDR1 and CDR2 are MDHEN and SYDVKM. The CDR3 is made up of 13 amino acids.

This chain connects TRBV19 to TRBJ2-7, with D possibly matching TRBD2 (6 bases). Germline CDR1 reads LNHDA; CDR2 reads SQIVND (reference sequence). The CDR3 is 13 residues long. Deletions cut 5 bases from V and 7 bases from J, with 15 bases between. The CDR3 sequence is CASSFQGGSEQYF. The CDR3 DNA is TGTGCCAGTAGTTTCCAGGGAGGTTCAGAGCAGTACTTC.

The chain carries TRBV2 and TRBJ2-1; TRBD2 agrees at 13 bases. Germline lookup yields CDR1 SNHLY and CDR2 FYNNEI. V was pared by 6 bases and J by 8 bases, with 7 bases of the junction left unmatched. The CDR3 has 15 residues. CDR3 nucleotide sequence: TGTGCCAGCAGGGCCGGGACTAGCGGGGTAGATGAGCAGTTCTTC. Translating gives CASRAGTSGVDEQFF.